This T cell receptor (beta chain) was observed in a study of cytomegalovirus exposure and HLA in healthy donors (TCRdb year 2017). About the study as a whole: An earlier analysis of around 600 of the donors reported 250 to 300 Gb of sequence data and 120 million or so unique TCR beta sequences from 150 million to 200 million T cells. An early release that covered around 590 HLA-typed donors contained about 300 gigabases of sequencing data and around 85 million unique TCR sequences. Of the 398 genotyped donors, approximately 80% fell in the genetic ancestry cluster associated with self-reported Caucasian donors. The aim of the study was to test whether cataloging public T cell receptors could identify signatures of past pathogen exposure. The T cell repertoires of 666 subjects were profiled by immunosequencing and related to cytomegalovirus serostatus. Besides the first cohort of roughly 660 subjects, a separate validation cohort made up of roughly 130 different subjects was used. To predict cytomegalovirus infection status, the study brought together high-throughput TCR immunosequencing, statistical association of individual TCRs with disease status, and machine learning. In a later analysis, previously published TCR beta repertoires from fewer than 750 donors were re-analyzed and high-resolution HLA genotyping was added so that TCR occurrence patterns could be studied. Rather than using new phenotypic data, the later analysis identified candidate immune exposures from TCR beta sequences and from how often those sequences occurred across donors. An earlier analysis of 587 of the donors applied high-throughput TCR beta sequencing to assess whether each TCR beta V gene segment acted as functional or pseudogenic. Donor age, sex, ethnicity and CMV serostatus were collected together with the repertoire data. A later genetic analysis took genome-wide SNP genotypes for about 60% of the roughly 670 donors and used that subset as a discovery cohort. Every discovery cohort repertoire had been produced on one sequencing platform. HLA typing included class I and class II loci at four-digit resolution. Typing coverage differed by locus: A, B, C, DRB1 and DQB1 were typed in roughly 620-630 donors, DQA1 in 500 to 550, DPA1 in nearly 610, and DPB1 in roughly 450. Roughly 5 DR-DQ haplotypes were handled as single units for association and clustering because linkage in the cohort was strong. On average, roughly 250,000 unique TCR beta nucleotide sequences were sequenced per donor among more than 350 genotyped donors of the cohort, with 15% to 20% of those sequences being non-productive.

Summary of the overall study and its limitations: For the cohort, immune exposure information was limited to CMV serostatus. In this cohort, only TCR beta chains were sequenced, and detectable features were limited by the absence of alpha or paired-chain data. Because HLA typing was missing for some donors at each locus, association tests included only the typed subset. Strong co-occurrence of HLA alleles, especially DR and DQ, made assigning TCR associations to individual alleles difficult. The earlier analysis of about 600 of the donors excluded 15 to 20 rarely observed V segments, including chromosome 9 orphons, because counts were too low. A further reported finding was that TCR beta sequences accurately predicted the HLA-A and HLA-B alleles for most subjects in the first cohort. Compared with equally common non-associated chains, HLA-associated TCR beta chains in a later analysis were more clonally expanded and had lower generation probabilities. The 87-base-pair reads could not distinguish some IMGT-functional V segments, including TRBV6-2 and TRBV6-3, so those segments were excluded. According to a later analysis, most CMV-associated TCR beta chains appeared to be HLA-restricted, and the HLA associations seemed to be driven largely by CMV exposure. A later analysis found that TCR association rates varied across HLA loci, with DRB1 alleles showing the most associated TCRs and HLA-C alleles the fewest. A group of highly shared sequence variants was considered likely to be a technical artifact of the sequencing pipeline. A few of the identified cytomegalovirus-associated TCR beta chains were confirmed in vitro to be specific for cytomegalovirus antigens. The classifier was reported to diagnose cytomegalovirus status with high specificity and sensitivity in both the original cohort and the validation cohort. In a later analysis, several top co-occurrence clusters were reported to appear linked to parvovirus B19, influenza, CMV and Epstein-Barr virus. Specific HLA alleles were associated with 15,000 to 20,000 TCR beta sequences at a false discovery rate of 0.05 in a later analysis. An earlier analysis of some 560 of the donors showed that most TCR beta V segments appeared in productive rearrangements either about 87% or about 30% of the time, which broadly matched IMGT annotations. Roughly uniform sequencing depth across donors was assumed in presence/absence analyses, although this assumption may not hold. It was suggested by the authors that the approach could potentially be generalized to other disease states and immunological phenotypes. A later genetic analysis reported fewer N-insertions in productive TCRs among donors in an Asian-associated ancestry cluster than the approximately 670-donor mean. An association between a missense DCLRE1C variant and V-gene and J-gene trimming of TCR beta chains was found in a later genetic analysis and replicated in an independent cohort. Most TCR sequences were seen in very few donors, while some public TCRs were found in many individuals. Linkage disequilibrium might explain the correlated functional status among segregating V segments, but an unknown experimental factor could not be ruled out. The study gave a list of about 160 TCR beta chains associated with cytomegalovirus.

Library preparation used the immunoSEQ multiplex PCR assay. For the multiplex PCR, a mixture combining 60 forward primers for TCR Vbeta segments and 13 reverse primers for TCR Jbeta segments was used. The CDR3 region of rearranged TCR beta genes was amplified from genomic DNA by a multiplex PCR assay. Amplified TCR beta libraries were sequenced as 87-base-pair reads on the Illumina HiSeq System. The study's own analysis went as follows. A later analysis counted tens of millions of unique TCR beta chains across the 690 or so repertoires, and 9.5 million to 11 million of these chains were shared by at least two donors. Raw reads were error-corrected and collapsed into unique sequences by a nearest-neighbor algorithm in which closely related sequences were merged to remove PCR and sequencing errors. CDR3 sequences were aligned to IMGT reference sequences to assign V, D and J gene segments. For a sequence to be retained, a match of at least six nucleotides to both a V gene segment and a J gene segment was required. A rearrangement was called productive if the CDR3 had no stop codons and remained in frame with V and J, and every other rearrangement was called non-productive. Following IMGT convention, CDR3 was defined as the stretch from the second conserved V-encoded cysteine up to the conserved J-encoded phenylalanine. In an earlier analysis of some 550 of the donors, sequences lacking an unambiguous match to a single V gene segment were excluded. An earlier analysis of almost 600 of the donors classified V segments as functional when productive rearrangements were above 56.7% and as segregating when the standard deviation between donors was above 5%. To diagnose cytomegalovirus status from the catalog of TCR beta chain sequences, a statistical classification framework was built. A later analysis assigned V and J genes by comparing TCR nucleotide sequences with IMGT/GENE-DB human TR gene sequences. A later analysis assigned CDR3 sequences and most-parsimonious VDJ recombination scenarios with the TCRdist pipeline. In a later analysis, every TCR beta chain was defined by the combination of its CDR3 amino acid sequence and its V-gene family, and reads without a unique V-gene family were dropped. In a later analysis, 500 to 650 highly shared, low-generation-probability nucleotide sequences were removed to address suspected cross-contamination and a sequencing artifact. A later analysis calculated a clonal expansion index for each public chain from normalized within-repertoire ranks of inferred template counts. A later analysis computed generation probabilities with a VDJ recombination model fitted to out-of-frame rearrangements, and checked the results against IGoR. In a later analysis, hypergeometric tests were used to score TCR-TCR, TCR-HLA and TCR-CMV co-occurrence, with a repertoire-size bias correction applied to TCR pairs. False discovery rates were estimated in a later analysis by permuting HLA or CMV assignments 20 times. In a later analysis, co-occurring TCRs were grouped with DBSCAN, and TCRdist sequence similarity was added when clustering was performed within HLA-allele-positive subsets. Repertoires with fewer than 30,000 or more than 120,000 public chains, plus five repertoires with anomalous nucleotide sharing, were excluded from co-occurrence clustering. Held by TCRdb, this immuneACCESS table contains in-frame sequences only and omits some clones. Under half of the omission traces to an unresolved V gene where checked; the cause of the rest is unknown. The V and J calls and clone size were taken over from that table, and D and trimming were inferred from the DNA. Recorded for this sample are 150,000 or so clones; around 80% of them occurred a single time. The ten largest make up under 15% of the sample.

With respect to this clone: It has no known antigen specificity. The input lacks base qualities; no much larger clone sits a single base away.

The cohort consisted of more than 650 healthy bone marrow donors. All cohort members were sampled while nominally healthy, although unrecorded immune exposures were likely present. The donor was CMV seronegative and was included in the group of several hundred seronegative cohort members. A peripheral blood sample was collected from each donor, and TCR beta sequencing was performed on peripheral blood mononuclear cells. The Qiagen DNeasy Blood Extraction Kit was used to extract genomic DNA from the blood cell samples. Unmatched junction bases come to 4, with V trimmed by 6 bases and J by 0 bases. The CDR3 runs 15 residues from the cysteine to the phenylalanine. Kept here is only the CDR3 DNA, which spans 45 bases and is read in frame from base 1. The germline V gene (reference sequence) specifies LNHDA as CDR1 and SQIVND as CDR2.

The sample was PBMCs. The chain couples TRBV19 to TRBJ2-2, with 7 bases aligning to TRBD2. The TCR sequence derives from a woman between 35 and 50 years old in good health and CMV-seronegative. The CDR3: CASRAGTTNTGELFF. In nucleotide form, the sequence is TGTGCCAGTAGGGCCGGGACTACGAACACCGGGGAGCTGTTTTTT.